This paragraph covers one TCR beta chain sequence. Its antigen is as yet unknown. The data stem from a study of T cell responses to AZD1222 COVID-19 vaccine. Findings of the study overall: Spike-specific TCR breadth and depth went up after people got two AZD1222 doses. In a largely white British group with more females than males, clonal diversity was possibly underestimated.

Trimming took 1 base from V and 5 from J; bases not matched to a gene: 5. CDR1 and CDR2 from the germline V gene are GTSNPN and SVGIG (reference sequence). This CDR3 has 14 residues. Clones were sequenced by immunoSEQ multiplex PCR, and TCRdb holds only the in-frame ones, with some missing. The data show about 150,000 clones, approximately 90% seen once. The rearrangement uses TRBV30 and TRBJ1-2; 9 nucleotides line up with TRBD1. This clonotype originated in an adult in good health. Sequencing was performed on peripheral blood, taken on day 0 of AZD1222 vaccination. The CDR3 DNA reads as TGTGCCTGGAGTGGTGACAGGGGGTGGTATGGCTACACCTTC. Translating it yields CAWSGDRGWYGYTF.